The rows below give T cell receptor beta chains drawn from one sample of a study of T-cell memory formation after mild COVID-19. MiXCR was run by TCRdb on the 5' RACE reads, yielding one entry per CDR3 protein. Of a few hundred thousand distinct CDR3 sequences in the sample, approximately 27% are singletons; the top ten hold roughly 14%. Sequencing used PBMCs or a T cell subset sorted from them (not recorded which). These receptors originate from an adult woman who had mild COVID-19 (a few samples of this study predate the infection). Cell type and time point are not known. Both conserved end residues are part of each CDR3. Each record gives: V gene, clone size, D gene, J gene, CDR3 protein, CDR3 DNA. D genes are given only for firm matches. Size is omitted from some rows. Given values are once, few, many or a class for expanded clones.

V: TRBV30; size: NA; D: NA; J: TRBJ2-7; CDR3: CAWSGDLFYEQYF; DNA: TGTGCCTGGAGCGGGGACTTGTTCTACGAGCAGTACTTC
V: TRBV12-3/TRBV12-4; size: few; D: TRBD1; J: TRBJ2-5; CDR3: CASSLRQGAKTQYF; DNA: TGTGCCAGCAGTTTACGACAGGGGGCAAAGACCCAGTACTTC
V: TRBV10-1; size: NA; D: TRBD1; J: TRBJ2-1; CDR3: CAIEGGFQGSGPGAQRSEQFF; DNA: TGCGCCATAGAAGGGGGCTTTCAGGGCTCGGGGCCAGGGGCCCAACGTAGTGAGCAGTTCTTC
V: TRBV7-8; size: NA; D: NA; J: TRBJ2-2; CDR3: CASTPLLGELFF; DNA: TGTGCCAGCACCCCCCTTCTCGGGGAGCTGTTTTTT
V: TRBV5-1; size: NA; D: TRBD1; J: TRBJ2-7; CDR3: CASSPTPGGTGDYEQYF; DNA: TGCGCCAGCAGCCCTACTCCAGGCGGGACAGGAGACTACGAGCAGTACTTC
V: TRBV23-1; size: few; D: NA; J: TRBJ2-1; CDR3: CAQGHNEQFF; DNA: TGCGCGCAAGGACACAATGAGCAGTTCTTC
V: TRBV11-3; size: NA; D: TRBD2; J: TRBJ2-5; CDR3: CASSTLLAGVGETQYF; DNA: TGTGCCAGCAGCACCCTCCTAGCGGGAGTGGGAGAGACCCAGTACTTC
V: TRBV24-1; size: NA; D: NA; J: TRBJ1-1; CDR3: CATRPNTGNTEAFF; DNA: TGTGCCACCAGACCCAATACAGGTAACACTGAAGCTTTCTTT
V: TRBV7-2; size: few; D: NA; J: TRBJ2-7; CDR3: CASSLWGLGSSYEQYF; DNA: TGTGCCAGCAGCTTATGGGGTCTAGGGAGCTCCTACGAGCAGTACTTC
V: TRBV6-1; size: NA; D: NA; J: TRBJ1-6; CDR3: CASTLEHNSPLHF; DNA: TGTGCCAGCACCTTGGAGCATAATTCACCCCTCCACTTT
V: TRBV6-2/TRBV6-3; size: NA; D: NA; J: TRBJ2-5; CDR3: CASSETRVVRWTQYF; DNA: TGTGCCAGCAGCGAGACGAGGGTTGTGAGGTGGACCCAGTACTTC
V: TRBV5-1; size: NA; D: NA; J: TRBJ2-3; CDR3: CASSETAISTDTQYF; DNA: TGCGCCAGCAGCGAGACAGCAATTAGCACAGATACGCAGTATTTT
V: TRBV4-1; size: NA; D: NA; J: TRBJ2-1; CDR3: CASRRTPVSGYNEQFF; DNA: TGCGCCAGCAGACGAACCCCGGTCTCGGGATACAATGAGCAGTTCTTC
V: TRBV10-3; size: NA; D: TRBD1; J: TRBJ1-1; CDR3: CAISGRTGASRDTEAFF; DNA: TGTGCCATCAGTGGTCGGACAGGGGCAAGCAGGGACACTGAAGCTTTCTTT
V: TRBV5-1; size: NA; D: NA; J: TRBJ2-5; CDR3: CASSWDPRLQETQYF; DNA: TGCGCCAGCAGCTGGGACCCTCGTCTCCAAGAGACCCAGTACTTC
V: TRBV5-1; size: NA; D: TRBD2; J: TRBJ2-1; CDR3: CASSEGRLAGEDRPRHNEQFF; DNA: TGCGCCAGCAGCGAAGGTAGACTAGCGGGAGAAGACCGTCCCCGACACAATGAGCAGTTCTTC
V: TRBV12-3/TRBV12-4; size: few; D: TRBD2; J: TRBJ2-3; CDR3: CASSSKRTSGGRTDTQYF; DNA: TGTGCCAGCAGTTCTAAGCGCACTAGCGGGGGGCGGACAGATACGCAGTATTTT
V: TRBV5-1; size: few; D: NA; J: TRBJ1-4; CDR3: CASSLNSGQSEKLFF; DNA: TGCGCCAGCAGCTTGAACAGTGGCCAGAGTGAAAAACTGTTTTTT
V: TRBV7-9; size: NA; D: NA; J: TRBJ2-5; CDR3: CASSTGEKETQYF; DNA: TGTGCCAGCAGCACCGGGGAAAAAGAGACCCAGTACTTC
V: TRBV2; size: NA; D: NA; J: TRBJ1-2; CDR3: CASSVDGGYTF; DNA: TGTGCCAGCAGTGTGGATGGCGGCTACACCTTC
V: TRBV29-1; size: few; D: TRBD2; J: TRBJ2-7; CDR3: CSVEGLAGDFLEQYF; DNA: TGCAGCGTTGAAGGACTAGCGGGAGACTTTCTCGAGCAGTACTTC
V: TRBV14; size: NA; D: TRBD1; J: TRBJ1-2; CDR3: CASSQRGQAYYGYTF; DNA: TGTGCCAGCAGCCAGCGGGGACAGGCCTACTATGGCTACACCTTC
V: TRBV7-9; size: few; D: NA; J: TRBJ2-1; CDR3: CASSSPWHYNEQFF; DNA: TGTGCCAGCAGCTCCCCTTGGCACTACAATGAGCAGTTCTTC
V: TRBV12-3/TRBV12-4; size: NA; D: NA; J: TRBJ2-7; CDR3: CASSLPDPNYEQYF; DNA: TGTGCCAGCAGTTTACCAGATCCGAACTACGAGCAGTACTTC
V: TRBV20-1; size: NA; D: TRBD2; J: TRBJ2-1; CDR3: CSASRLAGNEQFF; DNA: TGCAGTGCTAGTCGACTAGCGGGAAATGAGCAGTTCTTC
V: TRBV6-1; size: few; D: NA; J: TRBJ1-2; CDR3: CASSEARSNYGYTF; DNA: TGTGCCAGCAGTGAAGCGCGGTCTAACTATGGCTACACCTTC
V: TRBV7-6; size: once; D: NA; J: TRBJ2-3; CDR3: CASSLPRETLGVATDTQYF; DNA: TGTGCCAGCAGCTTACCCCGCGAGACCTTGGGGGTCGCCACAGATACGCAGTATTTT
V: TRBV19; size: NA; D: TRBD1; J: TRBJ2-3; CDR3: CASSTLTGGYADTQYF; DNA: TGTGCCAGTAGTACGCTGACAGGGGGATACGCAGATACGCAGTATTTT
V: TRBV9; size: many; D: TRBD2; J: TRBJ2-3; CDR3: CASSVGTSGSTDTQYF; DNA: TGTGCCAGCAGCGTAGGGACTAGCGGGAGCACAGATACGCAGTATTTT
V: TRBV11-2; size: NA; D: NA; J: TRBJ1-4; CDR3: CASSHARRAEKLFF; DNA: TGTGCCAGCAGCCACGCTCGGCGGGCCGAAAAACTGTTTTTT
V: TRBV6-6; size: NA; D: NA; J: TRBJ2-3; CDR3: CASSGYSTDTQYF; DNA: TGTGCCAGCAGCGGATACAGCACAGATACGCAGTATTTT
V: TRBV7-8; size: NA; D: TRBD1; J: TRBJ2-7; CDR3: CASSLLDRGLGEQYF; DNA: TGTGCCAGCAGCCTACTGGACAGGGGGCTTGGCGAGCAGTACTTC
V: TRBV20-1; size: NA; D: NA; J: TRBJ2-7; CDR3: CSARVGGKYYEQYF; DNA: TGCAGTGCTAGAGTAGGGGGGAAGTACTACGAGCAGTACTTC
V: TRBV11-2; size: NA; D: TRBD1; J: TRBJ1-2; CDR3: CASSSPGTGTNYGYTF; DNA: TGTGCCAGCAGCTCCCCCGGGACAGGGACTAACTATGGCTACACCTTC
V: TRBV7-7; size: NA; D: NA; J: TRBJ2-3; CDR3: CASSIEGGADTQYF; DNA: TGTGCCAGCAGCATCGAGGGAGGAGCAGATACGCAGTATTTT
V: TRBV7-8; size: NA; D: NA; J: TRBJ2-7; CDR3: CASSRGGADEQYF; DNA: TGTGCCAGCAGCCGTGGGGGGGCCGACGAGCAGTACTTC
V: TRBV20-1; size: NA; D: TRBD2; J: TRBJ2-7; CDR3: CSAQPSGGSYEQYF; DNA: TGCAGTGCTCAGCCCAGCGGGGGATCCTACGAGCAGTACTTC
V: TRBV11-3; size: NA; D: NA; J: TRBJ2-3; CDR3: CASSLTRTVGIADTQYF; DNA: TGTGCCAGCAGCTTAACACGGACAGTCGGAATCGCAGATACGCAGTATTTT
V: TRBV6-6; size: NA; D: NA; J: TRBJ2-7; CDR3: CASCRDPLYEQYF; DNA: TGTGCCAGCTGCAGGGATCCTCTCTACGAGCAGTACTTC
V: TRBV25-1; size: few; D: NA; J: TRBJ1-1; CDR3: CASSEWGPNGAFF; DNA: TGTGCCAGCAGTGAATGGGGGCCCAACGGGGCTTTCTTT
V: TRBV20-1; size: NA; D: TRBD1; J: TRBJ2-7; CDR3: CSARIDRGAYEQYF; DNA: TGCAGTGCTAGGATTGACAGGGGGGCTTACGAGCAGTACTTC
V: TRBV19; size: few; D: NA; J: TRBJ2-1; CDR3: CASSRNSAPAYNEQFF; DNA: TGTGCCAGTAGTCGAAACTCCGCCCCCGCCTACAATGAGCAGTTCTTC
V: TRBV7-2; size: NA; D: NA; J: TRBJ2-5; CDR3: CASSLEGRYSGVAQETQYF; DNA: TGTGCCAGCAGCTTAGAGGGCCGCTATAGCGGAGTGGCACAAGAGACCCAGTACTTC